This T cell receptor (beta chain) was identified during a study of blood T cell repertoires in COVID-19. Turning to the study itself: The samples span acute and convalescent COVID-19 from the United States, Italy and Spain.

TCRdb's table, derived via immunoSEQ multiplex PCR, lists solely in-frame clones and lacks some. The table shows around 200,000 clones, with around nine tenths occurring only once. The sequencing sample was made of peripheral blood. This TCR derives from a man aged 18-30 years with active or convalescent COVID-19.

Here the CDR3 reads CASSYLASGANVLTF. CDR3 bases: TGTGCCAGCAGTTACCTAGCATCCGGGGCCAACGTCCTGACTTTC. The chain combines TRBV6-2 or TRBV6-3 with TRBJ2-6; perhaps TRBD2 as D (5 bases). The CDR3 spans 15 residues. Trimming shortened V by 2 bases and J by 4 bases, and 9 bases separated the two germline ends. The V gene's germline CDR1 is MNHEY and CDR2 SVGEGT.